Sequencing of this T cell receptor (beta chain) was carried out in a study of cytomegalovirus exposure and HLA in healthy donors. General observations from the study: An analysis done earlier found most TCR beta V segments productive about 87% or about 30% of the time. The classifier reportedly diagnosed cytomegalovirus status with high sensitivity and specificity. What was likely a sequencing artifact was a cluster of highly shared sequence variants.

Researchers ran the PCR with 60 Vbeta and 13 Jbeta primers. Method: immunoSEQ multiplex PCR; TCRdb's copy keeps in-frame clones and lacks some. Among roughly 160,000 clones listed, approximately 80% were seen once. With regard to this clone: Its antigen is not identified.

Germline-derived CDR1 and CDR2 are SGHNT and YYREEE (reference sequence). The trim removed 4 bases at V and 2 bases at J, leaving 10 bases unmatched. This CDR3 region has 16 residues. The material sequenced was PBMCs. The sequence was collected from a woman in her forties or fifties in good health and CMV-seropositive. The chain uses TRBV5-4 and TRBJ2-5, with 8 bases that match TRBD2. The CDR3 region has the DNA TGTGCCAGCAGCCCGGGGGGGAGGATTCAACAAGAGACCCAGTACTTC. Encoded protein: CASSPGGRIQQETQYF.